This T cell receptor (beta chain) was identified in a study of blood T cell repertoires in COVID-19. Data came from immunoSEQ multiplex PCR; TCRdb stores just in-frame clones and leaves some out. The sample contains about 370,000 clones, roughly nine tenths of which appear only once. The specimen was peripheral blood. The receptor comes from a woman aged 30 to 39 with COVID-19, enrolled during active disease.

In nucleotides, the CDR3 is TGTGCCAGCAGCTTAGGACAGGGAAGTCAGCCCCAGCATTTT. Translation gives CASSLGQGSQPQHF. The chain carries TRBV7-9 and TRBJ1-5, with TRBD1 matching 7 bases. The length of the CDR3 is 14 residues. Germline V gives CDR1 SEHNR, CDR2 FQNEAQ (reference sequence). The V segment lost 1 base and the J segment 6 bases; nucleotides outside the gene matches: 3.